Listed below are T cell receptor beta chains from one sample, sequenced in a study of T cell repertoires in cytomegalovirus infection. In TCRdb, the reads were re-called with MiXCR into one record per CDR3 protein. This sample carries roughly 720,000 distinct CDR3 sequences, approximately 40% of them seen once, and the ten largest clones take 2.8%. Sequenced sample: PBMCs. The source of these receptors is a human donor in good health (CMV status not recorded). Some clones in this sample may be carry-over from other donors' samples. The CDR3 runs from the conserved cysteine through the conserved F or W. Fields, in order: CDR3 protein, CDR3 length, V gene, J gene, D gene. A D gene is named only where the DNA matches it firmly.

CASRPGLAGETQYF	14	TRBV5-1	TRBJ2-5	TRBD2
CASSISSGGRDNSPLHF	17	TRBV19	TRBJ1-6	NA
CASSLFMGLAGGYEQFF	17	TRBV5-6	TRBJ2-1	TRBD2
CASSLVGGLINEQFF	15	TRBV12-3/TRBV12-4	TRBJ2-1	NA
CASSQPGRRETQYF	14	TRBV7-6	TRBJ2-5	NA
CSAPAGGHYEQYF	13	TRBV20-1	TRBJ2-7	TRBD2
CASSLVTSGSYNEQFF	16	TRBV28	TRBJ2-1	TRBD2
CASLGGNSNQPQHF	14	TRBV2	TRBJ1-5	NA
CAISSDMNTGELFF	14	TRBV7-2	TRBJ2-2	NA
CASRQVQWAPLGSNSGANVLTF	22	TRBV27	TRBJ2-6	NA
CASSIRSVNSNQPQHF	16	TRBV19	TRBJ1-5	NA
CASSPPAGDRTLFF	14	TRBV9	TRBJ1-4	NA
CASSLHQGASEQYF	14	TRBV12-3/TRBV12-4	TRBJ2-7	TRBD1
CASSLTSGSLYEQYF	15	TRBV5-4	TRBJ2-7	TRBD2
CASSGGPGTETQYF	14	TRBV6-6	TRBJ2-5	NA
CASSLLADYQPQHF	14	TRBV7-6	TRBJ1-5	NA
CAWSRTSNQPQHF	13	TRBV30	TRBJ1-5	NA
CASSPSATNYGYTF	14	TRBV25-1	TRBJ1-2	NA
CSASDSPGQAQDYGYTF	17	TRBV20-1	TRBJ1-2	TRBD1
CASSLSGSSYEQYF	14	TRBV7-2	TRBJ2-7	NA
CSVALMSRASYEQYF	15	TRBV29-1	TRBJ2-7	NA
CASSYDRDRDTQYF	14	TRBV6-5	TRBJ2-3	TRBD1
CASSPQRPMGEKLFF	15	TRBV6-1	TRBJ1-4	NA
CASSSGRAWEQFF	13	TRBV7-9	TRBJ2-1	TRBD2
CASSSDPGQTNYEQYF	16	TRBV5-1	TRBJ2-7	NA
CASSDQGIAGHQNIQYF	17	TRBV7-6	TRBJ2-4	TRBD2
CASSQGIPGINYGYTF	16	TRBV4-1	TRBJ1-2	NA
CASSFGQGHSPLHF	14	TRBV7-2	TRBJ1-6	TRBD1
CSARPSGRNEHFF	13	TRBV20-1	TRBJ2-1	TRBD2
CASGKSSYNEQFF	13	TRBV7-2	TRBJ2-1	NA
CASGLSRDSGANVLTF	16	TRBV12-5	TRBJ2-6	NA
CASNSGENYGYTF	13	TRBV7-2	TRBJ1-2	NA
CANDTSYNSPLHF	13	TRBV6-2/TRBV6-3	TRBJ1-6	NA
CASSPQTGAEAFF	13	TRBV18	TRBJ1-1	TRBD1
CASSFTGSHTGELFF	15	TRBV6-6	TRBJ2-2	NA